Listed below are T cell receptor beta chains from one sample, sequenced in a study of post-analysis software for immune sequencing data. TCRdb passed the PCR reads through MiXCR, listing each CDR3 protein once. The sample holds approximately 660,000 distinct CDR3 sequences, approximately 60% seen once. The sequencing input was blood. All receptors come from a girl aged 2 to 10 with multiple sclerosis. CDR3s include the opening cysteine and the closing phenylalanine or tryptophan.

v_call cdr3_aa
TRBV5-1 CASSWGMKSTDTQYF
TRBV3-1 CASSQLMGETQYF
TRBV21-1 CASSKWTLAGRLGVPNEQFF
TRBV12-3/TRBV12-4 CASSLIGGANVLTF
TRBV2 CASSQWGTSGDNEQFF
TRBV4-2 CASSQDLGVAGELFF
TRBV10-3 CAIRTGGIGSGANVLTF
TRBV11-2 CASSSGTGTLRYNEQFF
TRBV24-1 CATSDSSGLFNEQFF
TRBV12-3/TRBV12-4 CASSPHVNYNEQFF
TRBV4-1 CASSQVLAGDEQYF
TRBV15 CATSRVITGDTEAFF
TRBV7-2 CASSFLGLPGQVDEQFF
TRBV7-2 CASSFRPSTDTQYF
TRBV20-1 CSARLAAQETQYF
TRBV24-1 CATSDSGMRGQETQYF
TRBV20-1 CSAPRWEGKNIQYF
TRBV20-1 CSAVTSGTYEQYF
TRBV4-2 CASSQRTSGRGYNEQFF
TRBV20-1 CSAKPGQGMSPLHF
TRBV15 CATSRSAAPDNDEQFF
TRBV12-3/TRBV12-4 CASSRGTNKAPQHF
TRBV27 CASSLSSSNEQFF
TRBV5-5 CASSLEQPSTDTQYF
TRBV7-3 CASSKAHNSPLHF
TRBV7-2 CASSLGLAGGSDTQYF
TRBV29-1 CSVGTSGKNEQFF
TRBV5-1 CASSLNRGDSPLHF
TRBV5-6 CASSLGYRGGEQFF
TRBV7-2 CASSFLSSGPSTDTQYF
TRBV7-2 CASSRDSGTRTDTQYF
TRBV9 CASREGVQGRNSPLHF
TRBV10-1 CASSELLRGILHRCYGYTF
TRBV7-2 CASSPDGGQAYGYTF
TRBV29-1 CSVDYPAKGETQYF
TRBV6-6 CASSYELGGGQETQYF
TRBV5-1 CASSFGSEQFF
TRBV19 CASSIGQGWETQYF
TRBV13 CASSPGTGDSYEQYF
TRBV5-1 CASSFDGESNEQFF
TRBV5-5 CASSPRQGALFTEAFF